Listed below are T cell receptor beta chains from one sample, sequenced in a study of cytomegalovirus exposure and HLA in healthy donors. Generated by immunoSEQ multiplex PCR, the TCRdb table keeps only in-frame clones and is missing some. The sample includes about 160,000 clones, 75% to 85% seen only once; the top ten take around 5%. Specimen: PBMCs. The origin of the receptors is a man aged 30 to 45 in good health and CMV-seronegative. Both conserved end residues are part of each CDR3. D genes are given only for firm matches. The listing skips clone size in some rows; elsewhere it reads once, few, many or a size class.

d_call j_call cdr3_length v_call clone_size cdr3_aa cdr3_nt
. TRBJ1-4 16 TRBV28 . CASSPYGLGGGEKLFF TGTGCCAGCAGTCCTTATGGCCTTGGGGGAGGGGAAAAACTGTTTTTT
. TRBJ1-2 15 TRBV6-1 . CASSEGLGPAYGYTF TGTGCCAGCAGTGAAGGCCTGGGGCCTGCCTATGGCTACACCTTC
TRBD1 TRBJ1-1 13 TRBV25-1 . CASRDRGYTEAFF TGTGCCAGCAGGGACAGGGGGTACACTGAAGCTTTCTTT
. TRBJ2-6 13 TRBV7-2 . CASSWARANVLTF TGTGCCAGCAGCTGGGCAAGGGCCAACGTCCTGACTTTC
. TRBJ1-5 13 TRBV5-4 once CASSPGLHQPQHF TGTGCCAGCAGCCCGGGACTTCATCAGCCCCAGCATTTT
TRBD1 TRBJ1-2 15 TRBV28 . CASSAQGPFGYGYTF TGTGCCAGCAGTGCACAGGGGCCTTTCGGCTATGGCTACACCTTC
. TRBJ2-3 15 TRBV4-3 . CASSQDSPSTDTQYF TGCGCCAGCAGCCAAGATTCCCCTAGCACAGATACGCAGTATTTT
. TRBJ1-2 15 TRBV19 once CASSIDLGALLGYTF TGTGCCAGTAGTATAGATTTAGGAGCCCTCCTCGGCTACACCTTC
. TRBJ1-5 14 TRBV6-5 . CAILQRGWCQPQHF TGTGCCATCCTACAGCGGGGGTGGTGTCAGCCCCAGCATTTT
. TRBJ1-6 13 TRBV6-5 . CASSYFSHSPLHF TGTGCCAGCAGTTACTTTTCTCATTCACCCCTCCACTTT
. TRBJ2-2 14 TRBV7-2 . CASSKLFPTGELFF TGTGCCAGCAGTAAGCTTTTTCCCACCGGGGAGCTGTTTTTT
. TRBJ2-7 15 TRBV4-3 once CASSQAEGFPYEQYF TGCGCCAGCAGCCAAGCGGAGGGTTTTCCCTACGAGCAGTACTTC
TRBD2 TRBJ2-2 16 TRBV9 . CASSASGDRNTGELFF TGTGCCAGCAGCGCAAGCGGGGATAGGAACACCGGGGAGCTGTTTTTT
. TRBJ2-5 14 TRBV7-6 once CASSFPGVRETQYF TGTGCCAGCAGCTTCCCAGGGGTGAGGGAGACCCAGTACTTC
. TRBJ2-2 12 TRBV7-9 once CASSLRPGELFF TGTGCCAGCAGCCTGCGTCCCGGGGAGCTGTTTTTT
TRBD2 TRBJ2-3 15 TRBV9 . CASSYSGVNTDTQYF TGTGCCAGCAGCTACAGCGGGGTAAACACAGATACGCAGTATTTT
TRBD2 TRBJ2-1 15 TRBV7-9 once CASSSSGRAGNEQFF TGTGCCAGCAGCTCTAGCGGGAGGGCCGGCAATGAGCAGTTCTTC
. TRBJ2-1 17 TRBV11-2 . CASSPRSPYRSYNEQFF TGTGCCAGCAGCCCCCGGAGCCCTTATCGCTCCTACAATGAGCAGTTCTTC
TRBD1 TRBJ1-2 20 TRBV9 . CASSVGEGWGWTGGHYGYTF TGTGCCAGCAGCGTAGGCGAGGGGTGGGGGTGGACAGGGGGCCACTATGGCTACACCTTC
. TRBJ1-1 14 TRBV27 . CASSSEPSNTEAFF TGTGCCAGCAGTTCGGAGCCATCGAACACTGAAGCTTTCTTT
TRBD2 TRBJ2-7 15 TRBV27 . CASSRGAGPTYEQYF TGTGCCAGCAGTCGCGGAGCGGGGCCAACCTACGAGCAGTACTTC
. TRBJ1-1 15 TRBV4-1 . CASSQHQGTDTEAFF TGCGCCAGCAGCCAACACCAGGGGACGGACACTGAAGCTTTCTTT
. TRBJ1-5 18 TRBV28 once CASRDPRGTSYSNQPQHF TGTGCCAGCAGAGACCCCCGTGGGACTTCCTATAGCAATCAGCCCCAGCATTTT
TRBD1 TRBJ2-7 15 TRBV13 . CASSLGAGGTYEQYF TGTGCCAGCAGCTTAGGGGCAGGGGGCACCTACGAGCAGTACTTC
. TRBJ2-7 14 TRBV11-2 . CASSFGGEPYEQYF TGTGCCAGCAGCTTCGGCGGGGAACCCTACGAGCAGTACTTC
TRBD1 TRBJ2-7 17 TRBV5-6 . CASSPGQGRVSVYEQYF TGTGCCAGCAGCCCCGGACAGGGGAGAGTATCGGTCTACGAGCAGTACTTC
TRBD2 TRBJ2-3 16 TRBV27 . CASRFLAGGPPDTQYF TGTGCCAGCAGATTCCTAGCGGGGGGGCCGCCCGATACGCAGTATTTT
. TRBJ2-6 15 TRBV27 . CASSSPYRAPNVLTF TGTGCCAGCAGTTCCCCCTACAGGGCCCCCAACGTCCTGACTTTC
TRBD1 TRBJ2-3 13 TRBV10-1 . CASSETGVWTQYF TGCGCCAGCAGTGAGACAGGGGTATGGACGCAGTATTTT
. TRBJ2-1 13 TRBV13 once CASSLPPGDEQFF TGTGCCAGCAGCTTACCCCCCGGTGATGAGCAGTTCTTC
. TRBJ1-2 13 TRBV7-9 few CASSFEGIHGYTF TGTGCCAGCAGCTTCGAGGGTATCCATGGCTACACCTTC
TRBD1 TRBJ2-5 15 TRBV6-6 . CASRGQEPPQETQYF TGTGCCAGCAGGGGACAGGAACCCCCCCAAGAGACCCAGTACTTC
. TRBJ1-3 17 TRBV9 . CASSPRRGSPERNTIYF TGTGCCAGCAGCCCACGGCGGGGGTCCCCGGAACGGAACACCATATATTTT
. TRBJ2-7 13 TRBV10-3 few CAILVPGSYEQYF TGTGCCATCCTCGTCCCGGGATCCTACGAGCAGTACTTC
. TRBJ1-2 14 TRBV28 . CASSLGGAGYGYTF TGTGCCAGCAGTTTGGGAGGGGCTGGCTATGGCTACACCTTC
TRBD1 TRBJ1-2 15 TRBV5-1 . CASSFGGTGGVGYTF TGCGCCAGCAGCTTCGGTGGGACAGGGGGCGTTGGCTACACCTTC
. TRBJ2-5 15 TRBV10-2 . CASSADFQGRETQYF TGCGCCAGCAGTGCAGACTTTCAGGGTCGAGAGACCCAGTACTTC